This entry lists 32 T cell receptor beta chains sequenced from one sample in a study of naive and memory T cell subsets. Study results and caveats: Naive repertoires, especially CD8, held a few larger clonotypes, possibly memory cells re-expressing CD45RA.

Their recognized antigens are unknown. Two oligonucleotides, mixed equimolar, formed the beta constant-region primer covering TRBC1 and TRBC2. Ligated cDNA was amplified by four rounds of PCR with nested alpha and beta constant-region primers and SP2. MiXCR was run by TCRdb on the UMI-ligation and nested PCR reads, yielding one entry per CDR3 protein. The table shows more than 120,000 distinct CDR3 sequences, with approximately 21% occurring only once. Sequences were obtained from naive CD8+ T cells from blood. The receptors derive from a human donor in good health.

This clonotype has only a few counts. The CDR3 spells CASGGTYNEQYF. The CDR3 DNA reads TGTGCCAGCGGCGGGACTTACAACGAGCAGTACTTC. The chain employs TRBV7-9 and TRBJ2-7; tentatively, D is TRBD2 (6 bases). Per the germline V gene, CDR1 is SEHNR and CDR2 is FQNEAQ (reference sequence). The V gene lost 8 bases and the J gene lost 5 bases, with 13 bases spanning the gap. The CDR3 spans 12 residues.

This chain links TRBV13 with TRBJ1-4, with D perhaps TRBD1 (5 bases). The V gene's germline CDR1 is PRHDT and CDR2 FYEKMQ (reference sequence). With 4 bases removed from V and 8 bases from J, the gap between germline ends came to 17 bases. This CDR3 has 15 residues. This CDR3 reads CASSSLTAQGEKLFF. The CDR3 region has the DNA TGTGCCAGCAGCTCATTGACTGCCCAGGGCGAAAAACTGTTTTTT.

The rearrangement uses TRBV4-3 and TRBJ2-3, with 11 bases fitting TRBD2. Germline V gives CDR1 LGHNA, CDR2 YSLEER. After removal of 4 bases from V and 4 bases from J, the junction contained 10 bases not matched to a gene. The CDR3 covers 17 residues. For the CDR3, the DNA is TGCGCCAGCAGCCGGACATTGGGTAGCGGGAGGGCAGATACGCAGTATTTT. Its translation: CASSRTLGSGRADTQYF.

This clonotype turned up a few times. The chain joins TRBV7-6 to TRBJ2-7; 12 bases are shared with TRBD1. The CDR3 has 14 residues. V lost 5 bases and J lost 7; bases outside the gene matches: 6. Germline CDR1 SGHVS, CDR2 FNYEAQ. CDR3 bases: TGTGCCAGCAGCGTAGGGACAGGGGGCGAAGAGCAGTACTTC. This codes for CASSVGTGGEEQYF.

This chain joins TRBV12-5 and TRBJ2-3, with D perhaps matching TRBD1 or TRBD2 (5 bases each). CDR3 length equals 14 residues. The germline V gene encodes CDR1 LGHNT and CDR2 FRNRAP. Trimming shortened V by 6 bases and J by 0 bases, and 10 bases separated the two germline ends. CDR3 in amino acids: CASGNGDSTDTQYF. DNA for the CDR3: TGTGCTAGTGGAAATGGGGACAGCACAGATACGCAGTATTTT. Together with reference TRBV12-5 and TRBJ2-3, the CDR3 gives the full variable domain: DARVTQTPRHKVTEMGQEVTMRCQPILGHNTVFWYRQTMMQGLELLAYFRNRAPLDDSGMPKDRFSAEMPDATLATLKIQPSEPRDSAVYFCASGNGDSTDTQYFGPGTRLTVL.

The chain is built from TRBV3-1 and TRBJ2-7; D is perhaps TRBD2 (8 bases). The length of the CDR3 is 15 residues. Germline CDR1 reads LGHDT; CDR2 reads YNNKEL (reference sequence). The V and J ends lost 1 base and 4 bases respectively, with 14 bases between them. CDR3 nucleotides: TGTGCCAGCAGCCAAGTTAGCGGGGACAGTTACGAGCAGTACTTC. Amino acids: CASSQVSGDSYEQYF.

The chain recombines TRBV7-9 with TRBJ1-1; a possible D gene is TRBD1 (6 bases). CDR3 length: 14 amino acids. With 5 bases removed from V and 1 base from J, the gap between germline ends came to 11 bases. Germline assignment: CDR1 SEHNR and CDR2 FQNEAQ (reference sequence). CDR3 residues: CASSRTGTNTEAFF. CDR3 in DNA: TGTGCCAGCAGCCGAACAGGGACGAACACTGAAGCTTTCTTT.

This clonotype was seen only a few times. This sequence joins TRBV20-1 and TRBJ1-5; no firm D call. The ends were cut back, 6 bases at V and 7 bases at J, with 13 bases in the middle. This CDR3 has 12 amino acids. Germline V CDR1 and CDR2: DFQATT, SNEGSKA (reference sequence). The DNA for the CDR3 is TGCAGTGCCCCTTATGGAAGCCAGCCCCAGCATTTT. Its protein product is CSAPYGSQPQHF.

A few counts support this clonotype. This rearrangement joins TRBV28 to TRBJ1-2; 8 bases fit TRBD1. With 4 bases clipped from V and 4 bases from J, the junction kept 8 bases outside the gene matches. Germline loops: CDR1 MDHEN, CDR2 SYDVKM. The CDR3 is 15 amino acids. DNA of the CDR3: TGTGCCAGCAGTTCTGGACAGGGTTCCTCCTATGGCTACACCTTC. Protein product: CASSSGQGSSYGYTF.

This clonotype was seen more than once but under ten times. CDR3: CASKGVGSSNEKLFF. In DNA form, the CDR3 reads TGTGCCAGCAAGGGTGTGGGCTCGAGCAATGAAAAACTGTTTTTT. The chain links TRBV27 to TRBJ1-4; D unresolved. V gave up 7 bases and J gave up 5 bases, with 17 bases separating them. The CDR3 length is 15 residues. Germline CDR1 is MNHEY and CDR2 is SMNVEV (reference sequence).

This clonotype was observed a handful of times. V and J are TRBV9 and TRBJ2-3; TRBD2 is a possible D gene (5 bases). Germline lookup yields CDR1 SGDLS and CDR2 YYNGEE. The CDR3 sequence is 17 residues long. V lost 5 bases, J lost 2 bases, and 21 bases lay in between. The DNA of the CDR3 is TGTGCCAGCAGTAATTGGGGAGCCGCCTCCCTCACAGATACGCAGTATTTT. Its protein is CASSNWGAASLTDTQYF.

The chain has TRBV27 and TRBJ1-4; D call uncertain. Trimming left V 3 bases short and J 0 bases short, with 17 bases between. CDR1 and CDR2 (germline): MNHEY, SMNVEV (reference sequence). The CDR3 sequence is 18 residues long. CDR3 sequence: CASSLLGHLEATNEKLFF. In nucleotides, the CDR3 is TGTGCCAGCAGTTTGTTGGGCCACTTAGAGGCAACTAATGAAAAACTGTTTTTT. The complete variable domain, with remaining parts taken from reference TRBV27 and TRBJ1-4, reads EAQVTQNPRYLITVTGKKLTVTCSQNMNHEYMSWYRQDPGLGLRQIYYSMNVEVTDKGDVPEGYKVSRKEKRNFPLILESPSPNQTSLYFCASSLLGHLEATNEKLFFGSGTQLSVL.

The V gene is TRBV27, the J gene TRBJ2-5; D gene uncertain. The CDR3 spans 14 residues. Germline assignment: CDR1 MNHEY and CDR2 SMNVEV (reference sequence). The ends were cut back, 0 bases at V and 2 bases at J, with 7 bases in the middle. As DNA, the CDR3 is TGTGCCAGCAGTTTATCACGCACACAAGAGACCCAGTACTTC. Protein: CASSLSRTQETQYF.

The chain uses TRBV4-3 and TRBJ2-1, with a tentative D call TRBD1 (6 bases). Between the trimmed V and J ends, which lost 1 base and 3 bases, there was a span of 16 bases. The CDR3 contains 17 residues. Germline V gene sequence: CDR1 LGHNA, CDR2 YSLEER. CDR3 coding DNA: TGCGCCAGCAGCCAAGTTTTAGGGGGAGAACTCTACAATGAGCAGTTCTTC. Amino acids: CASSQVLGGELYNEQFF.

The sample holds a few counts of this clonotype. The chain couples TRBV7-2 to TRBJ1-5; D possibly corresponds to TRBD1 (5 bases). Trimming took 1 base from V and 3 from J, leaving 13 bases between them. The CDR3 length is 16 residues. The germline gives CDR1 SGHTA, CDR2 FQGNSA. DNA for the CDR3: TGTGCCAGCAGCTTAGGACAGTCGTTTGACAATCAGCCCCAGCATTTT. Translation: CASSLGQSFDNQPQHF.

The chain carries TRBV28 and TRBJ2-7; D remains ambiguous. The CDR3 spans 13 residues. The germline V gene has CDR1 MDHEN and CDR2 SYDVKM. The V end was cut by 2 bases, the J end by 3 bases, with 8 bases between. CDR3 loop: CASSLEDLYEQYF. CDR3 in DNA: TGTGCCAGCAGTTTAGAAGACCTCTACGAGCAGTACTTC.

This clonotype occurred a few times. This chain uses TRBV28 with TRBJ2-1; no firm D call. The CDR3 totals 12 residues. V gave up 3 bases and J gave up 5 bases, with 5 bases separating them. CDR1 is MDHEN, CDR2 SYDVKM, per germline. CDR3 amino acids: CASSFTDNEQFF. CDR3 DNA sequence: TGTGCCAGCAGTTTCACGGACAATGAGCAGTTCTTC. The complete variable domain, with remaining parts taken from reference TRBV28 and TRBJ2-1, reads DVKVTQSSRYLVKRTGEKVFLECVQDMDHENMFWYRQDPGLGLRLIYFSYDVKMKEKGDIPEGYSVSREKKERFSLILESASTNQTSMYLCASSFTDNEQFFGPGTRLTVL.

The genes are TRBV29-1 and TRBJ2-1; tentative D call: TRBD1 (5 bases). Trimming removed 4 bases from V and 6 bases from J, with 13 bases in between. This CDR3 has 13 residues. Germline V gene data show CDR1 as SQVTM and CDR2 as ANQGSEA. CDR3 coding DNA: TGCAGCGTTGGATCAGGGTTGGTCAATGAGCAGTTCTTC. It encodes CSVGSGLVNEQFF.

V is TRBV11-2 and J is TRBJ2-1; D gene ambiguous. Germline CDR1 reads SGHAT; CDR2 reads FQNNGV. CDR3 length: 11 residues. The V and J ends lost 1 base and 10 bases respectively, with 5 bases between them. The CDR3 region has the DNA TGTGCCAGCAGCTTAGTGGCCGAGCAGTTCTTC. This sequence encodes CASSLVAEQFF.

The chain recombines TRBV24-1 with TRBJ2-3, with 11 bases matching TRBD1. This CDR3 spans 15 amino acids. Germline CDR1 is KGHDR and CDR2 is SFDVKD. With 5 bases clipped from V and 9 bases from J, the junction kept 9 bases outside the gene matches. CDR3 nucleotides: TGTGCCACCAGTGGGCCGGGACAGGGGGGATACACGCAGTATTTT. Translated, it gives CATSGPGQGGYTQYF.

The sample holds many counts of this clonotype. The genes are TRBV27 and TRBJ2-7, with D uncertain. This CDR3 is 13 amino acids long. Germline lookup yields CDR1 MNHEY and CDR2 SMNVEV (reference sequence). V lost 3 bases and J 1 base, leaving 7 bases between the germline ends. The CDR3 sequence: CASSFGRSYEQYF. In DNA, the CDR3 is TGTGCCAGCAGTTTCGGCCGATCCTACGAGCAGTACTTC.

This clonotype appeared once. V and J are TRBV6-4 and TRBJ1-2; a possible D gene is TRBD1 (5 bases). CDR3 length: 14 residues. Trimming left V 3 bases short and J 3 bases short, with 11 bases between. Germline CDR1 is MRHNA and CDR2 is SNTAGT. CDR3 coding DNA: TGTGCCAGCAGTGAGCGCACAGGCGACTATGGCTACACCTTC. Translating it yields CASSERTGDYGYTF.

The chain uses TRBV29-1 and TRBJ2-7; TRBD2 is a possible D gene (6 bases). The V and J ends lost 8 bases and 0 bases respectively, with 14 bases between them. This CDR3 has 13 residues. The germline CDR1 and CDR2 sequences are SQVTM and ANQGSEA. CDR3 sequence (DNA): TGCAGCTGTATGGCTAGCGACTCCTACGAGCAGTACTTC. It codes for CSCMASDSYEQYF.

The chain employs TRBV6-2 or TRBV6-3 and TRBJ2-2; possibly TRBD1 for D (5 bases). Trimming stripped 4 bases from V and 3 bases from J, with 12 bases between. CDR1 is MNHEY, CDR2 SVGEGT, per germline. The CDR3 covers 15 residues. CDR3 protein: CASSSEWGYTGELFF. In nucleotides, the CDR3 is TGTGCCAGCAGTTCAGAATGGGGCTACACCGGGGAGCTGTTTTTT.

This clonotype appeared a few times. The gene calls are TRBV3-1 and TRBJ1-2; unclear D gene. The germline V gene encodes CDR1 LGHDT and CDR2 YNNKEL (reference sequence). Between the trimmed V and J ends, which lost 1 base and 5 bases, there was a span of 14 bases. The CDR3 runs to 15 residues. The CDR3 is CASSQVEGVPYGYTF. Written as DNA, the CDR3 is TGTGCCAGCAGCCAAGTCGAGGGAGTACCGTATGGCTACACCTTC.

There are a few counts of this clonotype. V and J are TRBV7-2 and TRBJ2-1; D is undetermined. The V end was cut by 5 bases, the J end by 6 bases, with 14 bases between. The CDR3 extends over 14 amino acids. Looked up from germline, CDR1 is SGHTA and CDR2 is FQGNSA. The chain's CDR3 is CASSLHATGNEQFF. CDR3 nucleotides: TGTGCCAGCAGCCTACACGCAACTGGCAATGAGCAGTTCTTC.

This clonotype was counted at least ten times. The chain carries TRBV29-1 and TRBJ1-2; 7 bases are shared with TRBD1. V gave up 4 bases and J gave up 2 bases; unmatched junction bases: 10. This CDR3 region has 15 residues. CDR1 SQVTM and CDR2 ANQGSEA come from the germline V gene. The CDR3 loop is CSVVIWDRTNYGYTF. CDR3 nucleotides: TGCAGCGTTGTAATTTGGGACAGAACGAACTATGGCTACACCTTC.

The J gene is TRBJ2-7, the V gene TRBV12-3 or TRBV12-4; D is unresolved. Trimming left V 3 bases short and J 5 bases short, with 11 bases between. The CDR3 totals 13 residues. CDR3 protein: CASSFGYADEQYF. CDR3 DNA sequence: TGTGCCAGCAGTTTTGGGTATGCGGACGAGCAGTACTTC.

V is TRBV7-8 and J is TRBJ2-1; tentatively, D is TRBD2 (5 bases). V was shortened by 3 bases and J by 1 base, with 10 bases between the two germline ends. CDR3 length: 15 residues. Germline loops: CDR1 SGHVS, CDR2 FQNEAQ. CDR3 amino acids: CASSFSSPSYNEQFF. CDR3 in DNA: TGTGCCAGCAGCTTCTCTAGCCCTTCCTACAATGAGCAGTTCTTC.

This chain uses TRBV12-3 or TRBV12-4 with TRBJ2-1, with 7 bases aligning to TRBD2. The CDR3 has 15 residues. V dropped 6 bases and J dropped 2; count of bases not matched to a gene: 7. CDR3 DNA sequence: TGTGCCAGCAGCAAACTCGGGGGGACCTACAATGAGCAGTTCTTC. It yields the protein CASSKLGGTYNEQFF.

The rearrangement uses TRBV6-5 and TRBJ2-3, with 7 bases aligning to TRBD2. J gave up 4 bases and V 0 bases, and 4 bases lay outside the gene matches. CDR3 size: 15 residues. Germline V CDR1 and CDR2: MNHEY, SVGAGI. This CDR3 reads CASSYSQGGSDTQYF. In DNA form, the CDR3 reads TGTGCCAGCAGTTACTCTCAGGGAGGGTCAGATACGCAGTATTTT.

The chain employs TRBV7-9 and TRBJ1-2, with D possibly matching TRBD1 (5 bases). The CDR3 is 14 amino acids. Looked up from germline, CDR1 is SEHNR and CDR2 is FQNEAQ (reference sequence). Trimming took off 4 bases at V and 4 bases at J, with 13 bases between the two ends. The CDR3 sequence is CASSWDALVYGYTF. In nucleotides, the CDR3 is TGTGCCAGCAGCTGGGACGCCCTTGTCTATGGCTACACCTTC.